This TCR beta chain was captured by sequencing in a study of beta chain features in type 1 diabetes. Study context: Cell yields, age and gender were similar between patients and healthy donors. Regarding the study as a whole: Using cDNA template may skew counts toward highly expressing activated cells.

This clone showed up just a few times. Its matching antigen is unknown. The CDR3 is 14 amino acids. Germline loops: CDR1 SGHRS, CDR2 YFSETQ. The ends lost 3 bases at V and 5 bases at J; junction bases unmatched: 7. Expressed TCRB transcripts got sequenced, as all isolated RNA was reverse transcribed. Repertoires were generated with immunoSEQ multiplex PCR, while TCRdb's copy carries only in-frame clones and drops some. The table includes approximately 84,000 clones, roughly 34% detected once. Sequenced sample: stem cell memory CD4+ T cells from blood. The gene calls are TRBV5-1 and TRBJ2-5; 7 bases fit TRBD2. The sequence came from a woman under 30 in good health. The CDR3 loop is CASSSVGGVETQYF. The CDR3 nucleotides read TGCGCCAGCAGCTCGGTGGGGGGGGTCGAGACCCAGTACTTC.